Presented here are 5 T cell receptor beta chains from one specimen sequenced in a study of breast tumors, draining lymph nodes, adjacent tissues. Via MiXCR, TCRdb re-called the multiplex PCR reads, giving one row per CDR3 protein. The data contain about 180,000 distinct CDR3 sequences, about 33% of them singletons. Breast cancer patients provided tissue from their axillary draining lymph nodes. Sample: axillary lymph node tissue. These receptors all come from a female donor with breast cancer. Some clones in this sample may be carry-over from other donors' samples.

To note about this clonotype: A much larger clone differs from this one at a single base, so this may be a read error. V and J are TRBV9 and TRBJ2-1; the match to TRBD2 covers 8 bases. The germline gives CDR1 SGDLS, CDR2 YYNGEE. This CDR3 has 16 amino acids. The CDR3 region has the DNA TGTGCCAGCAGCGTAGGTAGCGGGATCTTTTACAGTGAGCAGTTCTTC. Its translation: CASSVGSGIFYSEQFF.

In this sample, this clonotype turned up a few times. The chain links TRBV9 to TRBJ1-2, with no clear D. The CDR3 length is 16 residues. Germline CDR1 is SGDLS and CDR2 is YYNGEE. Between the trimmed V and J ends, which lost 4 bases and 10 bases, there was a span of 26 bases. CDR3 sequence reads: CASSPESGPKTRAYTF. DNA for the CDR3: TGTGCCAGCAGCCCGGAAAGCGGGCCCAAGACGCGTGCCTACACCTTC.

The chain couples TRBV10-3 to TRBJ1-5; tentative D call: TRBD1 (6 bases). Germline lookup yields CDR1 ENHRY and CDR2 SYGVKD. Trimming pared 10 bases from V and 1 base from J, leaving 23 bases between. This CDR3 is built from 17 residues. The CDR3 DNA is TGTGCCAGCAGAGGCTCAAGGGGGTTGGGGAGCAATCAGCCCCAGCATTTT. Translating it yields CASRGSRGLGSNQPQHF.

The chain links TRBV15 to TRBJ1-4; 8 nucleotides agree with TRBD1. Per germline, CDR1 LNHNV and CDR2 YYDKDF (reference sequence). The length of the CDR3 is 15 residues. V was clipped by 1 base and J by 2 bases; unmatched bases: 0. This CDR3 is CATSRAGGTNEKLFF. The CDR3 DNA sequence: TGTGCCACCAGCAGAGCAGGGGGCACTAATGAAAAACTGTTTTTT.

In its sample, this clonotype was seen many times. This chain links TRBV9 with TRBJ2-7, with unresolved D. The V end lost 4 bases, the J end lost 3 bases, and 14 bases lay between the germline ends. The CDR3 extends over 14 amino acids. Germline V lookup: CDR1 SGDLS, CDR2 YYNGEE. The CDR3 loop reads CASSPETYFYEQYF. CDR3 sequence (DNA): TGTGCCAGCAGCCCGGAGACATACTTCTACGAGCAGTACTTC. Supplemented by reference TRBV9 and TRBJ2-7, the full variable domain reads DSGVTQTPKHLITATGQRVTLRCSPRSGDLSVYWYQQSLDQGLQFLIQYYNGEERAKGNILERFSAQQFPDLHSELNLSSLELGDSALYFCASSPETYFYEQYFGPGTRLTVT.